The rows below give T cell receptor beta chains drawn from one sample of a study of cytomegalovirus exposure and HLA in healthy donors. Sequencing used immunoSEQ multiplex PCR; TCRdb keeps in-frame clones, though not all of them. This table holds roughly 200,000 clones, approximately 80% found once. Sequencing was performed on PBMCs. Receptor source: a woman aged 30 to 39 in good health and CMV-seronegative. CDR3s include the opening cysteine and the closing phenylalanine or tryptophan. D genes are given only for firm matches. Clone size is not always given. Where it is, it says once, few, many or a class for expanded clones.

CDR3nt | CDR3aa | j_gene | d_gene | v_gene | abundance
TGCGCCAGCAGTGAAGGGACAGGGGGCGCCTATGGCTACACCTTC | CASSEGTGGAYGYTF | TRBJ1-2 | TRBD1 | TRBV10-2 | NA
TGTGCCAGCAACCGGGACAGGGGTATTGGATCACCCCTCCACTTT | CASNRDRGIGSPLHF | TRBJ1-6 | TRBD1 | TRBV6-6 | few
TGTGCCAGCAGCGCCGACAGCCTGGCTGGGGCCAACGTCCTGACTTTC | CASSADSLAGANVLTF | TRBJ2-6 | NA | TRBV9 | NA
TGTGCCAGTAGTGCGAGACAGGGTCCATATTGGGAGAGACCCCAGTACTTC | CASSARQGPYWERPQYF | TRBJ2-5 | TRBD1 | TRBV19 | NA
TGTGCCAGCAGTGAGGGGGCAACGGCTTTCTTT | CASSEGATAFF | TRBJ1-1 | TRBD1 | TRBV6-5 | NA
TGTGCCAGCAGCTTGGAGACAGGGGCGTATGAAAAACTGTTTTTT | CASSLETGAYEKLFF | TRBJ1-4 | TRBD1 | TRBV5-8 | once
TGTGCCAGCTCACCGTTGCGTCGGGAAGCTTTCTTT | CASSPLRREAFF | TRBJ1-1 | NA | TRBV18 | NA
TGTGCCAGCTCGCCTGGACAGGGGAATCAGCCCCAGCATTTT | CASSPGQGNQPQHF | TRBJ1-5 | TRBD1 | TRBV18 | NA
TGTGCCAGCAGTTCGGAGTTTCAGAGTGAAGCTTTCTTT | CASSSEFQSEAFF | TRBJ1-1 | NA | TRBV2 | NA
TGTGCCAGCTGGACAGGGAACTATGGCTACACCTTC | CASWTGNYGYTF | TRBJ1-2 | TRBD1 | TRBV6-5 | few
TGTGCCACCAGCAGAGATCAGGGCGGCTACGAGCAGTACTTC | CATSRDQGGYEQYF | TRBJ2-7 | NA | TRBV15 | once
TGTGCCATCACACTAGACAGGGGGCACACTGAAGCTTTCTTT | CAITLDRGHTEAFF | TRBJ1-1 | TRBD1 | TRBV10-3 | NA
TGTGCCAGCAGAGCTGTCGGGTACGACGGTCAGCCCCAGCATTTT | CASRAVGYDGQPQHF | TRBJ1-5 | NA | TRBV28 | NA
TGTGCCAGCAGTTACACCGGGACAGGGAACTACGAGCAGTACTTC | CASSYTGTGNYEQYF | TRBJ2-7 | TRBD1 | TRBV6-5 | few
TGTGCCTGGGCCCGAGGCTTGAACACCGGGGAGCTGTTTTTT | CAWARGLNTGELFF | TRBJ2-2 | NA | TRBV30 | NA
TGTGCCAGCAGGGGGGGTACCCCTAATGAAAAACTGTTTTTT | CASRGGTPNEKLFF | TRBJ1-4 | NA | TRBV28 | NA
TGTGCCAGCAGTGAATGGACAGGGGGCGGCAATCAGCCCCAGCATTTT | CASSEWTGGGNQPQHF | TRBJ1-5 | TRBD1 | TRBV6-1 | NA
TGCGCCAGCAGCTTGAAACAGGGGGTCCAAGAGACCCAGTACTTC | CASSLKQGVQETQYF | TRBJ2-5 | TRBD1 | TRBV5-1 | NA
TGTGCCAGCAGTCCTAGCGGGGGGCCCACAGATACGCAGTATTTT | CASSPSGGPTDTQYF | TRBJ2-3 | TRBD2 | TRBV7-3 | few
TGCGCCAGCAGCCTTATGGAGGGGGCCGGCAATCAGCCCCAGCATTTT | CASSLMEGAGNQPQHF | TRBJ1-5 | TRBD1 | TRBV4-1 | NA
TGTGCCAGCAGCCGGACTAGCGGGTACAATGAGCAGTTCTTC | CASSRTSGYNEQFF | TRBJ2-1 | TRBD2 | TRBV7-9 | NA
TGTGCCTGGAGTCCCAGGGGCGCGGGCGAGCAGTACTTC | CAWSPRGAGEQYF | TRBJ2-7 | NA | TRBV30 | NA
TGTGCCAGCAGTTACTCATCCGGAAACATTCAGTACTTC | CASSYSSGNIQYF | TRBJ2-4 | NA | TRBV6-6 | NA
TGTGCCGGGGGGAGGGGAGGGGGATCCCGGGATACGCAGTATTTT | CAGGRGGGSRDTQYF | TRBJ2-3 | NA | TRBV6-1 | NA
TGCGCCAGCAGCGTGACTACCTACAATGAGCAGTTCTTC | CASSVTTYNEQFF | TRBJ2-1 | NA | TRBV5-1 | few
TGTGCCAGCAGCCCCAGACTAGCGGATTCCTACAATGAGCAGTTCTTC | CASSPRLADSYNEQFF | TRBJ2-1 | TRBD2 | TRBV9 | NA
TGTGCCAGCAGTAACAGGGGGCTGGAACGCGAGACCCAGTACTTC | CASSNRGLERETQYF | TRBJ2-5 | TRBD1 | TRBV6-1 | NA
TGTGCCAGCAGCCCAGGGTTCTCTGGAAACACCATATATTTT | CASSPGFSGNTIYF | TRBJ1-3 | NA | TRBV27 | NA
TGCGCCAGCAGCCAAGGACAGGTCTCTGGAAACACCATATATTTT | CASSQGQVSGNTIYF | TRBJ1-3 | TRBD1 | TRBV5-1 | NA
TGTGCCAGCAGTTTTGTCGGACTGGCCGGCGGGGAGCAGTACTTC | CASSFVGLAGGEQYF | TRBJ2-7 | NA | TRBV27 | NA
TGCGCCAGCAGCCGAGCTGTCAGGGGCCGTGATGGCTACACCTTC | CASSRAVRGRDGYTF | TRBJ1-2 | NA | TRBV4-1 | NA
TGTGCCAGCAGTTGGACCTCCGGGACAACCTATGGCTACACCTTC | CASSWTSGTTYGYTF | TRBJ1-2 | NA | TRBV2 | NA
TGCGCCAGCAGCTTGCAGAATGTGGGGGCAAACACTGAAGCTTTCTTT | CASSLQNVGANTEAFF | TRBJ1-1 | NA | TRBV5-1 | NA
TGCAGCGTTGAACAGAACTATGGCTACACCTTC | CSVEQNYGYTF | TRBJ1-2 | NA | TRBV29-1 | NA
TGTGCCAGCAGCTCACCGCTAGCGGGAGTCAACGGGGAGCTGTTTTTT | CASSSPLAGVNGELFF | TRBJ2-2 | TRBD2 | TRBV7-9 | once
TGTGCCAGCAGTTCTTACGGGACAGGACTCTATGGCTACACCTTC | CASSSYGTGLYGYTF | TRBJ1-2 | TRBD1 | TRBV27 | NA
TGTGCCAGCAGCTCCACGACAGGGAGGTACGAGCAGTACTTC | CASSSTTGRYEQYF | TRBJ2-7 | NA | TRBV5-5 | few
TGTGCCAGCAGTGAACTAATTAACAATGAGCAGTTCTTC | CASSELINNEQFF | TRBJ2-1 | NA | TRBV6-1 | NA
TGCGCCAGCAGCTTGACCAGCGGGAGGGCCCTCGATGAGCAGTTCTTC | CASSLTSGRALDEQFF | TRBJ2-1 | TRBD2 | TRBV5-1 | NA
TGTGCCAGCTCACCACAGGGACAGGGAAAGGGTGGCTACACCTTC | CASSPQGQGKGGYTF | TRBJ1-2 | TRBD1 | TRBV18 | NA